The 6 T cell receptor beta chains below come from one sample, sequenced in a study of PD-1 blockade in classical Hodgkin lymphoma. All the patients suffered relapse after autologous stem cell transplantation, and brentuximab vedotin exposure differed. Sequenced by immunoSEQ multiplex PCR; TCRdb stores in-frame clones only, minus some. Among roughly 70,000 clones, about 70% were seen once, and the ten largest hold roughly 9.1%. The specimen comprised peripheral blood mononuclear cells (PBMCs), sampled before the second cycle of nivolumab. These receptors originate from a human donor with classical Hodgkin lymphoma.

The gene calls are TRBV5-1 and TRBJ1-1; D call uncertain. V lost 1 base and J 2 bases, leaving 6 bases between the germline ends. The CDR3 loop spans 13 amino acids. In germline, CDR1 is SGHRS, CDR2 YFSETQ. The CDR3 DNA reads as TGCGCCAGCAGCTTGATTGGTAACACTGAAGCTTTCTTT. It encodes CASSLIGNTEAFF.

The chain has TRBV27 and TRBJ1-2, with 12 bases matching TRBD1. The CDR3 spans 14 residues. With 4 bases clipped from V and 8 bases from J, the junction kept 5 bases outside the gene matches. Germline values: CDR1 MNHEY, CDR2 SMNVEV (reference sequence). The CDR3 sequence: CASSSRDRGHGYTF. The CDR3, as DNA: TGTGCCAGCAGTTCCCGGGACAGGGGGCACGGCTACACCTTC.

Concerning this clone: The sample holds other DNA sequences that translate to the same CDR3. J is TRBJ2-5 and V is TRBV5-1, with 8 bases fitting TRBD1. CDR1 and CDR2 (germline): SGHRS, YFSETQ. The V gene end was trimmed by 2 bases and the J gene end by 1 base; junction bases not matched to a gene: 1. The CDR3 spans 14 residues. DNA of the CDR3: TGCGCCAGCAGCTTCGGACAGGGCCAAGAGACCCAGTACTTC. The encoded protein is CASSFGQGQETQYF.

V usage is TRBV5-6 and J usage is TRBJ1-2; no definite D call. The CDR3 is made up of 14 amino acids. Trimming shortened V by 0 bases and J by 2 bases, and 8 bases separated the two germline ends. In germline, CDR1 is SGHDT, CDR2 YYEEEE. The CDR3 protein is CASSLGPENYGYTF. CDR3 DNA sequence: TGTGCCAGCAGCTTGGGCCCGGAAAACTATGGCTACACCTTC.

With regard to this clone: Other DNA sequences of this sample code for an identical CDR3. V usage is TRBV5-1 and J usage is TRBJ1-1; weak D call: TRBD1 (6 bases). V was cut by 0 bases and J by 0 bases, with 9 bases left in between. The CDR3 runs to 15 residues. The germline gives CDR1 SGHRS, CDR2 YFSETQ. CDR3 nucleotides: TGCGCCAGCAGCTTGGATCCAGGGGTGAACACTGAAGCTTTCTTT. Protein sequence: CASSLDPGVNTEAFF.

In its sample, this clone was seen a few times. J is TRBJ1-5 and V is TRBV4-2; possible D gene TRBD1, 5 bases. CDR1 is LGHNA and CDR2 is YNFKEQ in the germline V gene. The CDR3 is 17 residues long. V dropped 0 bases and J dropped 4 bases, with 16 bases sitting between them. The CDR3 here is CASSQDPQGLTNQPQHF. CDR3 bases: TGTGCCAGCAGCCAAGATCCCCAGGGTCTTACAAATCAGCCCCAGCATTTT.